Ten or more counts support the clone carrying this TCR beta chain. This entry belongs to a study of spatial heterogeneity in lung cancer. TCRdb re-called the 5' RACE reads with MiXCR, one entry per CDR3 protein. Among more than 35,000 distinct CDR3 sequences listed, roughly 5.2% were seen once. Time point reported: sample taken at primary tumor resection. V lost 1 base and J 2 bases, leaving 11 bases between the germline ends. The V gene's germline CDR1 is KGHSH and CDR2 LQKENI. The CDR3 covers 16 residues. This sequence joins TRBV18 and TRBJ1-4; a weak D match, TRBD1 (5 bases). The input for sequencing was PBMCs, taken at surgery. This TCR came from a female donor with early-stage non-small cell lung cancer. The CDR3 DNA follows: TGTGCCAGCTCACCACGGGGCCTGACGACTAATGAAAAACTGTTTTTT. This codes for CASSPRGLTTNEKLFF.